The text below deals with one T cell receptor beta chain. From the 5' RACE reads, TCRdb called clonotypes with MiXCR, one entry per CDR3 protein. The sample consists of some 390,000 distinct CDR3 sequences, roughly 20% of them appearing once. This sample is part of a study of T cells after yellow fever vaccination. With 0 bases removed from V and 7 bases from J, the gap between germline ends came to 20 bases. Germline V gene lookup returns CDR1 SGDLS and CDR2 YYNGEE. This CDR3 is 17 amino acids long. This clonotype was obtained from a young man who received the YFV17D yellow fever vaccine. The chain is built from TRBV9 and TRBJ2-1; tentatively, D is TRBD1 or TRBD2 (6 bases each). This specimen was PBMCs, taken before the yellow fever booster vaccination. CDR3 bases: TGTGCCAGCAGCGTAGCGCCGGGGGCGCCCCCATGGAATGAGCAGTTCTTC. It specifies CASSVAPGAPPWNEQFF.